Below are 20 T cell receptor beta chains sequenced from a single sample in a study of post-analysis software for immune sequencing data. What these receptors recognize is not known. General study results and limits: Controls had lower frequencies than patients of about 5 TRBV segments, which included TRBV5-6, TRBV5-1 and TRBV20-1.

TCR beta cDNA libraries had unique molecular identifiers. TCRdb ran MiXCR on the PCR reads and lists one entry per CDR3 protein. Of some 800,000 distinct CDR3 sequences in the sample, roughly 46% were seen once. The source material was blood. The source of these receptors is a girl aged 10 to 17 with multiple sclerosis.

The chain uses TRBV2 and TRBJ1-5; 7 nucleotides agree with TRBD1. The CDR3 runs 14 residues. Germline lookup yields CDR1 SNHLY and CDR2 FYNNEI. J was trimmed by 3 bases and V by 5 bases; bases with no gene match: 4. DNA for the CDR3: TGTGCCAGCAGTTTGACAGGGATCAATCAGCCCCAGCATTTT. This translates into CASSLTGINQPQHF.

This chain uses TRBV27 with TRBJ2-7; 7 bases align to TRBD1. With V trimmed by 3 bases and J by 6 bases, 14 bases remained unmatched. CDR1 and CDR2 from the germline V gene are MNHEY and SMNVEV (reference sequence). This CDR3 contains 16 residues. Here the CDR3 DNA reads TGTGCCAGCAGTTTCCTTGCAGGGGGTCGGGACCTCGAGCAGTACTTC. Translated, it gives CASSFLAGGRDLEQYF.

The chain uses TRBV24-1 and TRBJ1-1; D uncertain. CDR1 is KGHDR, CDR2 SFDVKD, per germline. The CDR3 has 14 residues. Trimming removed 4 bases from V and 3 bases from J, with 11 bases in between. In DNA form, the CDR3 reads TGTGCCACCAGTGACGGGCCCTCGGACACTGAAGCTTTCTTT. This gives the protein CATSDGPSDTEAFF.

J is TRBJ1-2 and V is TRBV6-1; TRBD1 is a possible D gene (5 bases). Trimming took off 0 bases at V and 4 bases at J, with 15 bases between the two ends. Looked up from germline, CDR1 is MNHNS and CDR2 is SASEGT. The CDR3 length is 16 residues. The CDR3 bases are TGTGCCAGCAGTGAAGCTGGGGGATCCGCGGGCTATGGCTACACCTTC. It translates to CASSEAGGSAGYGYTF.

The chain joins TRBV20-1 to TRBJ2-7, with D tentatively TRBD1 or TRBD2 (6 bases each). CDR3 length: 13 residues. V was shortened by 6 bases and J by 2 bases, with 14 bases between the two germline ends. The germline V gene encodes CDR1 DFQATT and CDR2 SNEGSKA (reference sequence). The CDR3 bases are TGCAGTGCACCTAGGGGGGTAACCTACGAGCAGTACTTC. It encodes CSAPRGVTYEQYF.

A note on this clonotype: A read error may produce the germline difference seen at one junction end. The CDR3 DNA reads as TGTGCCCTCAGCAGGCTAGCGGGAGAAAAGCAGTACTTC. Translation gives CALSRLAGEKQYF. The rearrangement links TRBV10-3 to TRBJ2-7, with TRBD2 matching 10 bases. The CDR3 length is 13 residues. The germline V gene has CDR1 ENHRY and CDR2 SYGVKD.

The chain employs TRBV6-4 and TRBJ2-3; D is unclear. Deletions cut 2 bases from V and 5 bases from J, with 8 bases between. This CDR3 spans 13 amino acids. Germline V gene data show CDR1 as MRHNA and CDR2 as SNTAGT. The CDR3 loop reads CASSDDFGDTQYF. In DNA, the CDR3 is TGTGCCAGCAGTGACGATTTTGGAGATACGCAGTATTTT.

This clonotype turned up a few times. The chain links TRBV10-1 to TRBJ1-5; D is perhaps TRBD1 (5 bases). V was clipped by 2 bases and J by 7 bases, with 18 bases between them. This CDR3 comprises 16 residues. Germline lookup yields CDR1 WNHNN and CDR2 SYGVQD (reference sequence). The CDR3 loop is CASSEAGPRVRQPQHF. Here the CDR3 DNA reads TGCGCCAGCAGTGAGGCGGGACCTAGGGTGCGCCAGCCCCAGCATTTT.

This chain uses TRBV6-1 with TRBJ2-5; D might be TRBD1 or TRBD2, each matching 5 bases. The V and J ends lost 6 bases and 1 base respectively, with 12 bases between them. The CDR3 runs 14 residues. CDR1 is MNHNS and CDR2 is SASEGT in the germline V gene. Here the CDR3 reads CASRSIGAQETQYF. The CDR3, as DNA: TGTGCCAGCAGATCCATCGGGGCCCAAGAGACCCAGTACTTC.

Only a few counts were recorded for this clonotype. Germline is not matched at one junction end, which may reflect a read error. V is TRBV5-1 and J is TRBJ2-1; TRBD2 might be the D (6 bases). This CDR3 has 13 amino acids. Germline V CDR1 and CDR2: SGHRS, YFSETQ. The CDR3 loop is CASSLVLAGEQFF. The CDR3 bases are TGTGCCAGCAGTTTGGTTCTGGCGGGGGAGCAGTTCTTC.

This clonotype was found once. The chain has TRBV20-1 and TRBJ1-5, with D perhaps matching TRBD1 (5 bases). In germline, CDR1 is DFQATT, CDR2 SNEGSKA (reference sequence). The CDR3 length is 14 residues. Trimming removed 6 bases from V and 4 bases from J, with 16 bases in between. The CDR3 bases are TGCAGTGCCCACGGGCAGGGTTGGAATCAGCCCCAGCATTTT. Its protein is CSAHGQGWNQPQHF.

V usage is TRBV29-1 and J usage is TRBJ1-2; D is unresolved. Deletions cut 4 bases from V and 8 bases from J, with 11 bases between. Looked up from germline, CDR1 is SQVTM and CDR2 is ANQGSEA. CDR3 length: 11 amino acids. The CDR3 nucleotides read TGCAGCGTTGTGGGCCTCCGGGGCTACACCTTC. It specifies CSVVGLRGYTF.

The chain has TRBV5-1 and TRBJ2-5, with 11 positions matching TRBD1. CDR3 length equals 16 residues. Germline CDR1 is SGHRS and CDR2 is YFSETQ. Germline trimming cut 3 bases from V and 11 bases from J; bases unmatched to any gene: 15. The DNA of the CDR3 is TGCGCCAGCAGCTCGGACAGGGGGCCGAGGCCGGAAGAGCAGTACTTC. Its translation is CASSSDRGPRPEEQYF.

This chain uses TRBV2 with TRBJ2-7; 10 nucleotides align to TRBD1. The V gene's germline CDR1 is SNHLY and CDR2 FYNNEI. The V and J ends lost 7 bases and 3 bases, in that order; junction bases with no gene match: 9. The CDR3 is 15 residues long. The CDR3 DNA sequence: TGTGCCAGCACCCAATCCGGGACAGGGGACTACGAGCAGTACTTC. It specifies CASTQSGTGDYEQYF.

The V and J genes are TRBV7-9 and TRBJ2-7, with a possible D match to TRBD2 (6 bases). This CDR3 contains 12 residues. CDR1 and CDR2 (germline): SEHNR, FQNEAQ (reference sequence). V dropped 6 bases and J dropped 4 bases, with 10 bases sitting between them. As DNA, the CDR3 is TGTGCCAGCAGTACGCGGGGATACGAGCAGTACTTC. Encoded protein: CASSTRGYEQYF. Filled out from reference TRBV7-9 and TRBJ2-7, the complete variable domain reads DTGVSQNPRHKITKRGQNVTFRCDPISEHNRLYWYRQTLGQGPEFLTYFQNEAQLEKSRLLSDRFSAERPKGSFSTLEIQRTEQGDSAMYLCASSTRGYEQYFGPGTRLTVT.

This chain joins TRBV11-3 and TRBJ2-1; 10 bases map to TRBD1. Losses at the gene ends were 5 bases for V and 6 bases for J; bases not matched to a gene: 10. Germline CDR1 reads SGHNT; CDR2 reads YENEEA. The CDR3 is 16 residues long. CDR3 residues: CASSVIWGQGSNEQFF. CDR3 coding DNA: TGTGCCAGCAGCGTAATCTGGGGACAGGGGAGCAATGAGCAGTTCTTC. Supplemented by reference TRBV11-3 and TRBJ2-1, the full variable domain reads EAGVVQSPRYKIIEKKQPVAFWCNPISGHNTLYWYLQNLGQGPELLIRYENEEAVDDSQLPKDRFSAERLKGVDSTLKIQPAELGDSAVYLCASSVIWGQGSNEQFFGPGTRLTVL.

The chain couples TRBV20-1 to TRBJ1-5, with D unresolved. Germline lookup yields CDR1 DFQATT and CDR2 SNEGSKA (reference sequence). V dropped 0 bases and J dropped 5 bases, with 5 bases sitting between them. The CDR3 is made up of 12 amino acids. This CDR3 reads CSARDPHQPQHF. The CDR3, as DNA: TGCAGTGCTAGAGATCCGCATCAGCCCCAGCATTTT.

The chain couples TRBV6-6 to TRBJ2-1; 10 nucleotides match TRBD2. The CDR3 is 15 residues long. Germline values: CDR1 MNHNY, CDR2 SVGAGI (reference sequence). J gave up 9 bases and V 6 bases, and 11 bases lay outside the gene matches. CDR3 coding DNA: TGTGCCAGCAGGGCCCCGCCGGGACTAGCGTTTGAGCAGTTCTTC. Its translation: CASRAPPGLAFEQFF.

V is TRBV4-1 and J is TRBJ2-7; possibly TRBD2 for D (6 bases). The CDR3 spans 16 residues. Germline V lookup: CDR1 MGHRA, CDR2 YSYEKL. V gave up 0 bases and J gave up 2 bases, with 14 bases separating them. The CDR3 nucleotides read TGCGCCAGCAGCCAAGATCGGGGAGGTGTCACCTACGAGCAGTACTTC. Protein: CASSQDRGGVTYEQYF.

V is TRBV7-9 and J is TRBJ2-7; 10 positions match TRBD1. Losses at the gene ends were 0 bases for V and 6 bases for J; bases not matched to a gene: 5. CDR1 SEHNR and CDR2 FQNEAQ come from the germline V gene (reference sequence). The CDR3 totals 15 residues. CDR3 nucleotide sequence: TGTGCCAGCAGCTTAGCCCGACAGGGGGCTGGCGAGCAGTACTTC. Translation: CASSLARQGAGEQYF.